The clone carrying this T cell receptor (beta chain) ranks as medium-sized. The antigen is not known. The data belong to a study of neurological immune-mediated disorders. General study results and limits: CDR3 amino acid sequences found in expanded clones were never shared across subjects, suggesting private repertoires in all groups.

V was pared by 4 bases and J by 4 bases, with 3 bases of the junction left unmatched. This CDR3 region has 14 residues. Germline CDR1 reads SGHDT; CDR2 reads YYEEEE. MiXCR, applied by TCRdb to the 5' RACE reads, yields one record per CDR3 protein. The sample consists of around 17,000 distinct CDR3 sequences, under 3.5% of them appearing once. Sequencing was performed on CD8+ T cells from blood. The gene calls are TRBV5-6 and TRBJ1-5, with 9 bases fitting TRBD1. The receptor was isolated from a woman aged 40 to 50 in good health. The CDR3 region is CASSAGTGNQPQHF. CDR3 DNA: TGTGCCAGCAGCGCCGGGACAGGGAATCAGCCCCAGCATTTT.